These 9 T cell receptor beta chains were sequenced from one sample in a study of shared T cell receptors in the human thymus (dated by TCRdb to about 2021). Library preparation used the immunoSEQ multiplex PCR assay. Not all clones reach the TCRdb copy of this immuneACCESS table, which keeps in-frame sequences only. Checked studies attribute under half of the gap to unresolved V genes and leave the rest unexplained. Here the sample has 450,000 to 650,000 clones; more than 75% occur a single time. Less than 0.015% of the sample comes from the top ten. The sample was also linked to a second study, of human thymus T cells.

Sequencing was performed on thymocytes. The source of these receptors is a boy in the first two years of life with a congenital heart defect. Donor details come from another sample of the same person, matched by shared clones.

V gene TRBV5-1 combines with J gene TRBJ2-1, with 13 bases that match TRBD2. The CDR3 is made up of 20 amino acids. After removal of 0 bases from V and 3 bases from J, the junction contained 12 bases not matched to a gene. Germline V CDR1 and CDR2: SGHRS, YFSETQ. This chain's CDR3 is CASSLAYHRTSGSRYNEQFF. In DNA, the CDR3 is TGCGCCAGCAGCTTGGCGTATCATCGGACTAGCGGGAGTCGCTACAATGAGCAGTTCTTC.

This clone was seen a single time. The V call is TRBV4-3, the J call TRBJ2-7; TRBD2 matches at 8 bases. J gave up 4 bases and V 1 base, and 12 bases lay outside the gene matches. The germline gives CDR1 LGHNA, CDR2 YSLEER. CDR3 length: 17 amino acids. CDR3 nucleotide sequence: TGCGCCAGCAGCCAAGGCCCGGGGGGGGGATTGGGGTACGAGCAGTACTTC. Protein: CASSQGPGGGLGYEQYF.

This chain joins TRBV27 and TRBJ1-2; 7 positions agree with TRBD1. The CDR3 spans 15 residues. Germline V gives CDR1 MNHEY, CDR2 SMNVEV (reference sequence). V was clipped by 10 bases and J by 5 bases; unmatched bases: 16. The CDR3 region has the DNA TGTGCCACCACAGTCACAGGGACAGCGTCTTATGGCTACACCTTC. This translates into CATTVTGTASYGYTF.

The genes are TRBV19 and TRBJ2-7; D call uncertain. The CDR3 runs 14 residues. Per germline, CDR1 LNHDA and CDR2 SQIVND (reference sequence). The V gene lost 4 bases and the J gene lost 0 bases, with 10 bases spanning the gap. CDR3 DNA sequence: TGTGCCAGTAGTACAGGCAGTAGCTCCTACGAGCAGTACTTC. Protein: CASSTGSSSYEQYF.

This clone was recorded a few times. The chain has TRBV5-1 and TRBJ2-7, with D perhaps matching TRBD2 (5 bases). Germline CDR1 reads SGHRS; CDR2 reads YFSETQ. Trimming took off 0 bases at V and 0 bases at J, with 10 bases between the two ends. CDR3 length equals 15 residues. The chain's CDR3 is CASSLGAECSYEQYF. As DNA, the CDR3 is TGCGCCAGCAGCTTGGGAGCGGAGTGCTCCTACGAGCAGTACTTC.

CDR3 residues: CASSPPNEANTGELFF. The CDR3 region has the DNA TGTGCCAGCAGCCCCCCCAATGAGGCCAACACCGGGGAGCTGTTTTTT. The rearrangement uses TRBV7-2 and TRBJ2-2, with D uncertain. CDR3 length: 16 residues. CDR1 is SGHTA, CDR2 FQGNSA, per germline. Trimming left V 5 bases short and J 2 bases short, with 15 bases between.

This clone was recorded a few times. V and J are TRBV7-2 and TRBJ2-2; TRBD2 agrees at 7 bases. This CDR3 comprises 15 residues. J was trimmed by 5 bases and V by 3 bases; bases with no gene match: 6. Germline V gene data show CDR1 as SGHTA and CDR2 as FQGNSA. This CDR3 reads CASSFEPAGTGELFF. The CDR3 DNA is TGTGCCAGCAGCTTTGAACCAGCGGGGACCGGGGAGCTGTTTTTT.

The CDR3 protein is CAVGAPGPGDEQYF. DNA for the CDR3: TGTGCCGTAGGGGCGCCAGGGCCGGGCGACGAGCAGTACTTC. The chain has TRBV7-9 and TRBJ2-5, with a tentative D call TRBD1 (5 bases). The J call is doubtful: the DNA matches TRBJ2-7 better. CDR3 size: 14 residues. Germline V gene sequence: CDR1 SEHNR, CDR2 FQNEAQ (reference sequence).

The chain has TRBV14 and TRBJ2-1; 9 positions agree with TRBD2. CDR3 length equals 17 residues. After removal of 0 bases from V and 6 bases from J, the junction contained 9 bases not matched to a gene. Per germline, CDR1 SGHDN and CDR2 FVKESK. The CDR3 protein is CASSQEIGLAGTNEQFF. CDR3 nucleotides: TGTGCCAGCAGCCAAGAGATCGGGCTAGCGGGAACCAATGAGCAGTTCTTC.